The rows below give T cell receptor beta chains drawn from one sample of a study of identifying expanded T cells in peripheral blood. Profiled with immunoSEQ multiplex PCR; TCRdb holds only in-frame clones, not every one. The sample shows 55,000 to 75,000 clones, around 87% of them seen only once. The sequenced sample consisted of blood. The source is a person between 18 and 70 years old in good health. CDR3s include the opening cysteine and the closing phenylalanine or tryptophan. D genes are given only for firm matches. Rows give clone size only sometimes, using once, few, many, or a class for an expanded clone.

d_gene	j_gene	abundance	v_gene	CDR3aa	CDR3nt
TRBD2	TRBJ2-1	.	TRBV7-9	CASSAIAGPAGDEQFF	TGTGCCAGCAGCGCTATAGCGGGGCCGGCGGGCGATGAGCAGTTCTTC
.	TRBJ2-3	.	TRBV13	CASSLPPLSGFTDTQYF	TGTGCCAGCAGCTTACCCCCCCTTAGCGGCTTCACAGATACGCAGTATTTT
.	TRBJ1-4	.	TRBV5-4	CASSLVSSEKLFF	TGTGCCAGCAGCTTGGTTTCTTCTGAAAAACTGTTTTTT
.	TRBJ1-3	.	TRBV30	CAWSPPPGGASSGNTIYF	TGTGCCTGGAGTCCTCCCCCTGGGGGGGCTAGCTCTGGAAACACCATATATTTT
TRBD2	TRBJ2-1	.	TRBV5-1	CASSPIAGGRTYNEQFF	TGCGCCAGCAGCCCAATCGCGGGAGGGCGAACCTACAATGAGCAGTTCTTC
.	TRBJ1-2	.	TRBV28	CASSTVLGGYTF	TGTGCCAGCAGTACCGTACTAGGGGGCTACACCTTC
TRBD1	TRBJ1-2	.	TRBV6-6	CASSYTTGGGYTF	TGTGCCAGCAGTTACACGACAGGGGGAGGCTACACCTTC
TRBD1	TRBJ1-1	.	TRBV5-4	CASSSRGLGGEAFF	TGTGCCAGCAGCTCCAGGGGGCTCGGAGGTGAAGCTTTCTTT
TRBD1	TRBJ2-1	.	TRBV2	CASVGTGNEQFF	TGTGCCAGCGTCGGGACAGGGAATGAGCAGTTCTTC
TRBD1	TRBJ1-5	once	TRBV4-1	CASSQDYKQGVQPQHF	TGCGCCAGCAGCCAAGATTATAAACAGGGGGTTCAGCCCCAGCATTTT
TRBD1	TRBJ2-3	.	TRBV18	CASSPRTGSTDTQYF	TGTGCCAGCTCACCACGGACAGGGAGCACAGATACGCAGTATTTT